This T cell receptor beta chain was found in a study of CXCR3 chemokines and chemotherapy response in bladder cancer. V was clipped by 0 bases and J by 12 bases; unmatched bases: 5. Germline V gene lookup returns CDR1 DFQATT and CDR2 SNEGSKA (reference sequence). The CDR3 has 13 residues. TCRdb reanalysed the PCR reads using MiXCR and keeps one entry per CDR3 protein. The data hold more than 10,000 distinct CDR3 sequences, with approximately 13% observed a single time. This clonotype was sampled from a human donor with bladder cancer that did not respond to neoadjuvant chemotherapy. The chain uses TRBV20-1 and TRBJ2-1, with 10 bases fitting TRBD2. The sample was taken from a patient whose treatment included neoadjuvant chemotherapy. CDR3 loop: CSAREGLAGAQFF. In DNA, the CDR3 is TGCAGTGCTAGAGAGGGGCTAGCGGGGGCGCAGTTCTTC.